The rows below give T cell receptor beta chains drawn from one sample of a study of Ad26.COV2.S vaccination and SARS-CoV-2 variants. Data came from immunoSEQ multiplex PCR; TCRdb stores just in-frame clones and leaves some out. The top ten clones hold around 6.4% of a sample with about 350,000 clones, 88% of them seen once. Specimen: peripheral blood, collected in a trial of Ad26.COV2.S vaccine versus placebo. The receptors here all came from a person aged 18 to 65 who received the Ad26.COV2.S COVID-19 vaccine or a placebo. The CDR3 runs from the conserved cysteine through the conserved F or W. A D gene is named only where the DNA matches it firmly. A row's size may be missing; if present it is once, few, many or a size class.

TRBJ1-2 | . | 12 | few | TRBV6-5 | TGTGCCAGCAGGGTACAGGGAGGCGGCTACACCTTC | CASRVQGGGYTF
TRBJ2-1 | TRBD1 | 14 | . | TRBV18 | TGTGCCAGCTCCCAGGACAGGACCCAAGATGAGCAGTTCTTC | CASSQDRTQDEQFF
TRBJ2-6 | TRBD1 | 15 | . | TRBV11-1 | TGTGCCAGCAGCCCCGGACAGGGAAGGGCCAACGTCCTGACTTTC | CASSPGQGRANVLTF
TRBJ2-7 | TRBD2 | 14 | . | TRBV18 | TGTGCCAGCACCATAGCGGGTGATCTCTACGAGCAGTACTTC | CASTIAGDLYEQYF
TRBJ1-2 | TRBD1 | 14 | . | TRBV5-4 | TGTGCCAGCAGCTTTGGACAGGGGGCGCGTGGCTACACCTTC | CASSFGQGARGYTF
TRBJ1-3 | TRBD1 | 20 | few | TRBV5-5 | TGTGCCAGCAGCTTGTATCCCGTCGGGACAGGGAGCACTCTACCCGACACCATATATTTT | CASSLYPVGTGSTLPDTIYF
TRBJ1-2 | . | 15 | . | TRBV4-3 | TGCGCCAGCAGCCAAGAGGCGGGGGCGCGCTATGGCTACACCTTC | CASSQEAGARYGYTF
TRBJ1-2 | . | 14 | once | TRBV14 | TGTGCCAGCAGCCAAGGGTCGGCTTACTATGGCTACACCTTC | CASSQGSAYYGYTF
TRBJ2-1 | TRBD2 | 16 | . | TRBV15 | TGTGCCACCAGCAGGGTGTCTAGCGGGAGAAAGGGTGAGCAGTTCTTC | CATSRVSSGRKGEQFF
TRBJ1-1 | . | 16 | . | TRBV3-1/TRBV3-2 | TGTGCCAGCAGCCCATCCAGTCAGGTCTCCCGCGCTGAAGCTTTCTTT | CASSPSSQVSRAEAFF
TRBJ1-1 | TRBD1 | 15 | . | TRBV7-9 | TGTGCCAGCAGCCAGAGGGACAGGGCGGAGAATGAAGCTTTCTTT | CASSQRDRAENEAFF
TRBJ1-3 | . | 14 | . | TRBV20-1 | TGCAGTGCTAGTAGGAGAAAAGATGGAAACACCATATATTTT | CSASRRKDGNTIYF
TRBJ1-2 | TRBD1 | 14 | . | TRBV30 | TGTGCCTGGAGTGCGGGACAGGGGGGCTATGGCTACACCTTC | CAWSAGQGGYGYTF
TRBJ2-3 | . | 19 | . | TRBV7-2 | TGTGCCAGCAGCTTAAGTGGGGGCGTGATGTTAGCGACCACAGATACGCAGTATTTT | CASSLSGGVMLATTDTQYF
TRBJ2-3 | TRBD2 | 14 | . | TRBV19 | TGTGCCAGTAGTTCGGGCGGGGGGCTGAATACGCAGTATTTT | CASSSGGGLNTQYF
TRBJ2-1 | TRBD2 | 15 | . | TRBV19 | TGTGCCACCGGGACTAGCGGTCTAGGGGGCAATGAGCAGTTCTTC | CATGTSGLGGNEQFF
TRBJ2-7 | TRBD2 | 16 | . | TRBV30 | TGTGCCTGGAGTGTGTATGGGCTAGCGGGAGCCTACGAGCAGTACTTC | CAWSVYGLAGAYEQYF
TRBJ2-2 | . | 15 | . | TRBV7-2 | TGTGCCAGCAGCTCCCAGGGGACGAACACCGGGGAGCTGTTTTTT | CASSSQGTNTGELFF
TRBJ2-3 | TRBD2 | 14 | . | TRBV7-3 | TGTGCCAGCAGCTCAAAGCGGGGGACAGATACGCAGTATTTT | CASSSKRGTDTQYF
TRBJ2-7 | . | 17 | . | TRBV14 | TGTGCCAGCAGCCTTTACAGGGGCCCGGGACTTGTCTACGAGCAGTACTTC | CASSLYRGPGLVYEQYF
TRBJ1-6 | . | 19 | . | TRBV13 | TGTGCCAGCAGCTCCCAGGGTACCCGGCACTCCCCAGATAATTCACCCCTCCACTTT | CASSSQGTRHSPDNSPLHF
TRBJ2-2 | . | 12 | . | TRBV30 | TGTGCCTGGAGTGCTAGGGGCGGGGAGCTGTTTTTT | CAWSARGGELFF
TRBJ2-7 | . | 12 | few | TRBV5-5 | TGTGCCAGCAGCCTCCGTAAAGAGGAGCAGTACTTC | CASSLRKEEQYF
TRBJ1-4 | . | 12 | . | TRBV27 | TGTGCCAGCAGTTTATCCGGAGAAAAACTGTTTTTT | CASSLSGEKLFF
TRBJ1-1 | TRBD1 | 15 | . | TRBV12-5 | TGTGCTAGTGGTTTGCCCGGGGACAGGGACACTGAAGCTTTCTTT | CASGLPGDRDTEAFF
TRBJ2-1 | TRBD1 | 14 | . | TRBV30 | TGTGCCTGGAGTGTAGGGGGACAGCTCAATGAGCAGTTCTTC | CAWSVGGQLNEQFF
TRBJ1-2 | TRBD1 | 15 | . | TRBV6-5 | TGTGCCAGCAGACCCCTCCCAGACAGGGTCTATGGCTACACCTTC | CASRPLPDRVYGYTF
TRBJ2-2 | . | 13 | . | TRBV20-1 | TGCAGTGCTAGTAAACCGGGGTGGGGGGAGCTGTTTTTT | CSASKPGWGELFF
TRBJ1-5 | . | 20 | . | TRBV7-8 | TGTGCCAGCAGCCCCGTGGTAATACCCTCGCACACCAATAGCAATCAGCCCCAGCATTTT | CASSPVVIPSHTNSNQPQHF
TRBJ2-5 | . | 14 | . | TRBV15 | TGTGCCACCAGCAGAGGTGCAGACCAAGAGACCCAGTACTTC | CATSRGADQETQYF
TRBJ1-1 | TRBD1 | 15 | . | TRBV15 | TGTGCCACCAGCAGGGACAGGGGAACGAACACTGAAGCTTTCTTT | CATSRDRGTNTEAFF
TRBJ2-7 | . | 16 | . | TRBV7-9 | TGTGCCAGCAGCTTAGACAACGGGGGGCAACCCTACGAGCAGTACTTC | CASSLDNGGQPYEQYF
TRBJ2-1 | TRBD2 | 15 | . | TRBV5-1 | TGCGCCAGCAGCTTAAGTCTAGCGGGGGACAATGAGCAGTTCTTC | CASSLSLAGDNEQFF
TRBJ2-7 | TRBD2 | 14 | . | TRBV20-1 | TGCAGTGCTAGTTATCTAGCGGGAGACTACGAGCAGTACTTC | CSASYLAGDYEQYF
TRBJ1-5 | . | 15 | few | TRBV6-5 | TGTGCCAGCAGTTACTCGATGTACGGGAATCAGCCCCAGCATTTT | CASSYSMYGNQPQHF
TRBJ1-5 | . | 12 | . | TRBV18 | TGTGCCAGCTCACCGGTAAATCAGCCCCAGCATTTT | CASSPVNQPQHF
TRBJ2-2 | TRBD1 | 14 | . | TRBV15 | TGTGCCACCAGCCGGACAGGGAACACCGGGGAGCTGTTTTTT | CATSRTGNTGELFF
TRBJ1-1 | . | 13 | . | TRBV30 | TGTGCCTGGTCTAAGGCATCGAACACTGAAGCTTTCTTT | CAWSKASNTEAFF
TRBJ1-3 | . | 15 | . | TRBV30 | TGTGCCTGGGAGCTGAGCACAATCTCTGGAAACACCATATATTTT | CAWELSTISGNTIYF
TRBJ2-7 | . | 12 | . | TRBV11-2 | TGTGCCAGCAGCTACCAGGCCTACGAGCAGTACTTC | CASSYQAYEQYF
TRBJ1-2 | . | 12 | . | TRBV6-5 | TGTGCCAGCAGTCCAGGGGTCTATGGCTACACCTTC | CASSPGVYGYTF
TRBJ1-4 | . | 16 | . | TRBV10-2 | TGCGCCAGCAGTGTGGATTCAGGGGCCCGTAATGAAAAACTGTTTTTT | CASSVDSGARNEKLFF
TRBJ1-1 | . | 13 | . | TRBV7-3 | TGTGCCAGCGCCCCCTGGGGAGACACTGAAGCTTTCTTT | CASAPWGDTEAFF
TRBJ2-7 | TRBD1 | 14 | once | TRBV19 | TGTGCCAGTAGCGAGTGGGACAGGGGGACCGAGCAGTACTTC | CASSEWDRGTEQYF
TRBJ1-1 | TRBD1 | 13 | . | TRBV29-1 | TGCAGCGTTAACAGGGGCGGAGGTACTGAAGCTTTCTTT | CSVNRGGGTEAFF
TRBJ2-7 | TRBD2 | 14 | . | TRBV7-2 | TGTGCCAGCAGCGCGACTAGCGGGGGCGTGGAGCAGTACTTC | CASSATSGGVEQYF
TRBJ2-1 | TRBD2 | 18 | . | TRBV4-1 | TGCGCCAGCAGCCAAGGGGGCGGGAGGGGGTTTGGTTACAATGAGCAGTTCTTC | CASSQGGGRGFGYNEQFF